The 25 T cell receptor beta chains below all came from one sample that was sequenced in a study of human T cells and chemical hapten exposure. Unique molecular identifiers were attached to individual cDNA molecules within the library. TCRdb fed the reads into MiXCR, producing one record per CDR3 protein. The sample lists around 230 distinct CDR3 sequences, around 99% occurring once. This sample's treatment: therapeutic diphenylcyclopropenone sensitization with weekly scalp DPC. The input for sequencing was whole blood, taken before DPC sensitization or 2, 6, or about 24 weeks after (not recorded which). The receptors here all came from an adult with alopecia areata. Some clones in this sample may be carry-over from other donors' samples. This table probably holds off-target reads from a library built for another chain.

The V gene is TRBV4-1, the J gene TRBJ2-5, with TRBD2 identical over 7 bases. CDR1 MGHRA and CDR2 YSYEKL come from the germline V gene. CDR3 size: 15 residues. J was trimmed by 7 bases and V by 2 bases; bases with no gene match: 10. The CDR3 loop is CASSQPKNSGGTQYF. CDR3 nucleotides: TGCGCCAGCAGCCAACCCAAGAATTCGGGAGGGACCCAGTACTTC.

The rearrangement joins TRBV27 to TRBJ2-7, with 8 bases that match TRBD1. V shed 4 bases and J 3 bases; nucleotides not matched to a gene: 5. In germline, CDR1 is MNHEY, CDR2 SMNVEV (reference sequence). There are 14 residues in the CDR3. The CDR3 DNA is TGTGCCAGCAGTTCTGGACAGGGATTCTACGAGCAGTACTTC. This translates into CASSSGQGFYEQYF.

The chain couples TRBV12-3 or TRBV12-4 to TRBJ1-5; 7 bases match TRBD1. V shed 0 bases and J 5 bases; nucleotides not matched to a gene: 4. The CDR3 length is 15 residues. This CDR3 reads CASSLATGRHQPQHF. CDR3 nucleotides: TGTGCCAGCAGTTTAGCGACAGGGCGACATCAGCCCCAGCATTTT.

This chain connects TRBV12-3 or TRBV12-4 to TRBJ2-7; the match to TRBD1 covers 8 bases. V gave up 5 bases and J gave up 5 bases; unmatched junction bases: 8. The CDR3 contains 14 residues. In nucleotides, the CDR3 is TGTGCCAGCAGTCTCCCTCAGGGGGCCAACGAGCAGTACTTC. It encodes CASSLPQGANEQYF.

CDR3: CSASGSRSTDTQYF. As DNA, the CDR3 is TGCAGTGCTAGCGGGAGTAGAAGCACAGATACGCAGTATTTT. The V and J genes are TRBV20-1 and TRBJ2-3, with D possibly being TRBD2 (6 bases). CDR1 and CDR2 (germline): DFQATT, SNEGSKA (reference sequence). The CDR3 loop spans 14 amino acids. V was shortened by 3 bases and J by 0 bases, with 10 bases between the two germline ends.

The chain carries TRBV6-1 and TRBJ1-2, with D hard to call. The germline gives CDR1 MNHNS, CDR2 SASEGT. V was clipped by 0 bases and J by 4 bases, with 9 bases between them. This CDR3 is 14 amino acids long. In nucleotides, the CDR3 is TGTGCCAGCAGTGAAGCGCACAGCATCTATGGCTACACCTTC. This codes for CASSEAHSIYGYTF.

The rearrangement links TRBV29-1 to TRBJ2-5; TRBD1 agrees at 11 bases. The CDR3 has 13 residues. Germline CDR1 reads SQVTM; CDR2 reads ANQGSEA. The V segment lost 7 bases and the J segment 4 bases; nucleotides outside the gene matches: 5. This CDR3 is CSAGQGAGETQYF. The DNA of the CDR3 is TGCAGCGCTGGACAGGGGGCGGGAGAGACCCAGTACTTC. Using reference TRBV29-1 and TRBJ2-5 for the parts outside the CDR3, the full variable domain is SAVISQKPSRDICQRGTSLTIQCQVDSQVTMMFWYRQQPGQSLTLIATANQGSEATYESGFVIDKFPISRPNLTFSTLTVSNMSPEDSSIYLCSAGQGAGETQYFGPGTRLLVL.

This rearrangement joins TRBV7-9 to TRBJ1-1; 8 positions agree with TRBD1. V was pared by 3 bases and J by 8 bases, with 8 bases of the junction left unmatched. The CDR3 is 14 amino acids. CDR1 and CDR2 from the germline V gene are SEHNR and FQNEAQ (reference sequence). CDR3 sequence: CASSFPGGFSEAFF. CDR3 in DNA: TGTGCCAGCAGCTTTCCAGGGGGCTTCTCCGAAGCTTTCTTT.

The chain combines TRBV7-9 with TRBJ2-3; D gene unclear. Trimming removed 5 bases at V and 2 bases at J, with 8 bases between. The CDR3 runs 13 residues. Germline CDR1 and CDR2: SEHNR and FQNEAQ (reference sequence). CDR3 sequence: CASSPRVTDTQYF. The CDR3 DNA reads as TGTGCCAGCAGCCCCAGAGTCACAGATACGCAGTATTTT.

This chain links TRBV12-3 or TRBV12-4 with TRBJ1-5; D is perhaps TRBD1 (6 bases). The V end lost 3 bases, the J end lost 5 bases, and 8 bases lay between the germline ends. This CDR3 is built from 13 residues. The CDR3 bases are TGTGCCAGCAGTTTTGAGGGGGATCAGCCCCAGCATTTT. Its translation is CASSFEGDQPQHF.

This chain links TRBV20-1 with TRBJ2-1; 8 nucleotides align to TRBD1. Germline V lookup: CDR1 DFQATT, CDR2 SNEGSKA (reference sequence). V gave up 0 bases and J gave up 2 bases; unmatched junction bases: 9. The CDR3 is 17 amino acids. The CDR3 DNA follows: TGCAGTGCTAGAGAGCAGCCGGACAGGGTGGCCTACAATGAGCAGTTCTTC. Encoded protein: CSAREQPDRVAYNEQFF.

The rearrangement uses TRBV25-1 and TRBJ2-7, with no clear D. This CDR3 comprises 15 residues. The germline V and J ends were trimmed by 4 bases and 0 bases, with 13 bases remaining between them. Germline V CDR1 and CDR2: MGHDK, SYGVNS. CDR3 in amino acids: CASSAQSTGSYEQYF. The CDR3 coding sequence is TGTGCCAGCAGTGCACAAAGCACTGGCTCCTACGAGCAGTACTTC.

The CDR3 sequence: CACNPGASNYGYTF. The CDR3 DNA follows: TGTGCTTGCAACCCGGGAGCGTCGAACTATGGCTACACCTTC. The rearrangement uses TRBV19 and TRBJ1-2; no definite D call. Per the germline V gene, CDR1 is LNHDA and CDR2 is SQIVND (reference sequence). The CDR3 loop spans 14 amino acids. Looking up the rest from reference TRBV19 and TRBJ1-2 gives the full variable domain: DGGITQSPKYLFRKEGQNVTLSCEQNLNHDAMYWYRQDPGQGLRLIYYSQIVNDFQKGDIAEGYSVSREKKESFPLTVTSAQKNPTAFYLCACNPGASNYGYTFGSGTRLTVV.

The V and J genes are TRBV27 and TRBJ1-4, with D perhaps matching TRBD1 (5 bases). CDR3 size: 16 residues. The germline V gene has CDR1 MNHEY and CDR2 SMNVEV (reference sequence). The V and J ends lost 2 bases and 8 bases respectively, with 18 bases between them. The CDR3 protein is CASSLVGGAGYEKLFF. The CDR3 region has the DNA TGTGCCAGCAGTTTAGTAGGCGGGGCAGGGTACGAAAAACTGTTTTTT.

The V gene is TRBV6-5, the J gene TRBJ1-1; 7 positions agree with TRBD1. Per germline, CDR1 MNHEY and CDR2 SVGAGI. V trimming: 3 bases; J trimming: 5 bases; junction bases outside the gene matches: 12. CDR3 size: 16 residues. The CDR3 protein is CASSYSRGGAWTEAFF. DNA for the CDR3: TGTGCCAGCAGTTATTCCCGAGGGGGCGCGTGGACTGAAGCTTTCTTT.

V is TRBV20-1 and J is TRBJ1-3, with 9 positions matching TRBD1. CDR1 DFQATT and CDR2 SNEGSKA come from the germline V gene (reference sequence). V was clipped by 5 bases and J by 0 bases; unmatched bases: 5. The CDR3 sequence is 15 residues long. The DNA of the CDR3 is TGCAGTGCTCCGGGACAGGGAACCTCTGGAAACACCATATATTTT. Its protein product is CSAPGQGTSGNTIYF.

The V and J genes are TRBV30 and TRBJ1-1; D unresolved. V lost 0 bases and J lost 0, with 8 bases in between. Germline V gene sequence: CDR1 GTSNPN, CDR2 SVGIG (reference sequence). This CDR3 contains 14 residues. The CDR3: CAWSVGSLNTEAFF. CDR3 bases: TGTGCCTGGAGTGTAGGCTCCCTGAACACTGAAGCTTTCTTT.

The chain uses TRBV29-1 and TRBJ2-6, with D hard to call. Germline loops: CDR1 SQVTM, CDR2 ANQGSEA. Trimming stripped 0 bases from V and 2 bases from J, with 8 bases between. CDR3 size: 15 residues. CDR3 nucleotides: TGCAGCGTTGAAGATCGTGGGGCTGGGGCCAACGTCCTGACTTTC. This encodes CSVEDRGAGANVLTF.

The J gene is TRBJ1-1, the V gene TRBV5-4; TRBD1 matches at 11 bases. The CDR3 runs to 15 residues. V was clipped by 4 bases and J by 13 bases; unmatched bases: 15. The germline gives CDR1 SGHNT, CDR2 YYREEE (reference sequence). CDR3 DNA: TGTGCCAGCAGCCCGGACAGGGGGCGGATGGGGAAGGGTTTCTTT. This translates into CASSPDRGRMGKGFF.

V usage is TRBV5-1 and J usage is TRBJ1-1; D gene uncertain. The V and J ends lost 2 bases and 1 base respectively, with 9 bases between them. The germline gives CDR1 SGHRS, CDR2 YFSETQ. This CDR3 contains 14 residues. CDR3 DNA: TGCGCCAGCAGCTTAGCCGGACGGAACACTGAAGCTTTCTTT. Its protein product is CASSLAGRNTEAFF.

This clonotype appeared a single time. The CDR3 DNA is TGTGCCAGCAGTCACGGGGGACAGAACGTCATCGCAGATACGCAGTATTTT. It encodes CASSHGGQNVIADTQYF. This chain connects TRBV12-3 or TRBV12-4 to TRBJ2-3, with D possibly TRBD1 on 7 matching bases. Trimming left V 5 bases short and J 4 bases short, with 22 bases between. The CDR3 runs to 17 residues.

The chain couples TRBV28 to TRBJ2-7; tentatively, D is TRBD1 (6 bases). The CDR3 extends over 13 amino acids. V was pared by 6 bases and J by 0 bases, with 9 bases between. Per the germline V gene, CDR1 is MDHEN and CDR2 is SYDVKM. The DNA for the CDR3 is TGTGCCAGCAGGCCGACAGGCTCCTACGAGCAGTACTTC. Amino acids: CASRPTGSYEQYF.

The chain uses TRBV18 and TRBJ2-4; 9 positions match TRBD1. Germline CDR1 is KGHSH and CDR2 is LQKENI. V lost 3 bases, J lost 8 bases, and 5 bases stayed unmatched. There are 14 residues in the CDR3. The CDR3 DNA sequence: TGTGCCAGCTCACCCAACAGGGGGCCATACATTCAGTACTTC. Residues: CASSPNRGPYIQYF.

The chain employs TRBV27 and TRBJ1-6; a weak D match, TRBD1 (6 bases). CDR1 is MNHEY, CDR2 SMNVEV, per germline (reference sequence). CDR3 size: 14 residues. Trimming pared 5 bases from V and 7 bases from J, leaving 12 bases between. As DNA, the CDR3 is TGTGCCAGCAGTCCAGGGGTGCGAAATTCACCCCTCCACTTT. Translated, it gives CASSPGVRNSPLHF.

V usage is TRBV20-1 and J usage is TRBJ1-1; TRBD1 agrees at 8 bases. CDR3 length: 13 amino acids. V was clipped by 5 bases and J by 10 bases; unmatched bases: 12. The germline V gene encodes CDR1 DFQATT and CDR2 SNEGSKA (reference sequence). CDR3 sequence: CSALPLTGETAFF. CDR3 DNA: TGCAGTGCTCTCCCTTTGACAGGGGAGACAGCTTTCTTT.